This T cell receptor (beta chain) was identified in a study of blood T cell repertoires in COVID-19. Original data processing: Nucleated cell counts were estimated from reference gene primer amplification. Sequencing used immunoSEQ multiplex PCR; TCRdb keeps in-frame clones, though not all of them. V, J and clone size derive from that table, while D and trimming were established from the DNA sequence. This repertoire shows fewer than 300,000 clones, about 91% found once; its top ten account for 1.2%. This CDR3 is built from 16 residues. Trimming left V 4 bases short and J 5 bases short, with 18 bases between. The germline V gene encodes CDR1 ENHRY and CDR2 SYGVKD.

The V and J genes are TRBV10-3 and TRBJ2-1; no clear D gene. Sequencing input: PBMCs or T cells enriched from blood (not recorded which). The receptor was derived from a woman in her forties with acute COVID-19. The CDR3 loop reads CAISVTHSNPNNEQFF. The CDR3 nucleotides are TGTGCCATCAGTGTAACGCACTCGAACCCCAACAATGAGCAGTTCTTC.